Each of the 18 T cell receptor beta chains below was sequenced from the same sample in a study of persistence of HIV-infected CD4 T cells. The immunoSEQ assay was version 4, run in survey mode. Clones were sequenced by immunoSEQ multiplex PCR, and TCRdb holds only the in-frame ones, with some missing. The sample includes more than 45,000 clones, more than 70% of them seen just once. Their antigens are not known. Stimulation used around 10 ug/mL lysate from CMV-infected fibroblasts. Sorted nonresponding memory CD4+ T cells were CD40L-negative, CD69-negative, CD45RO-high. Sequenced here: CD4+ T cells sorted from PBMCs after roughly 19-hour stimulation, sampled from a patient who received antiretroviral therapy. The receptors originated from an adult man with HIV who was CMV-seropositive.

This chain joins TRBV30 and TRBJ1-1, with 9 bases matching TRBD1. Trimming at V came to 4 bases and at J to 5 bases, leaving 8 bases not matched to a gene. Germline CDR1 is GTSNPN and CDR2 is SVGIG (reference sequence). This CDR3 is built from 14 residues. CDR3 region: CAWTRDRVRTEAFF. The DNA for the CDR3 is TGTGCCTGGACCCGGGACAGGGTGCGGACTGAAGCTTTCTTT. The entire variable domain, with the rest obtained from reference TRBV30 and TRBJ1-1, is as follows: SQTIHQWPATLVQPVGSPLSLECTVEGTSNPNLYWYRQAAGRGLQLLFYSVGIGQISSEVPQNLSASRPQDRQFILSSKKLLLSDSGFYLCAWTRDRVRTEAFFGQGTRLTVV.

In DNA, the CDR3 is TGTGCCAGCAGCCCTCAACAGGGGGCCCGAACTGAAGCTTTCTTT. Translation gives CASSPQQGARTEAFF. The J gene is TRBJ1-1, the V gene TRBV7-2, with 9 bases fitting TRBD1. This CDR3 is 15 amino acids long. From germline, CDR1 is SGHTA and CDR2 FQGNSA. Germline trimming cut 5 bases from V and 5 bases from J; bases unmatched to any gene: 9.

The chain employs TRBV18 and TRBJ2-2, with 13 bases lining up with TRBD2. The J segment lost 6 bases and the V segment lost 3 bases, leaving 4 bases of the junction unmatched. The CDR3 is 16 residues long. The germline CDR1 and CDR2 sequences are KGHSH and LQKENI. The CDR3 nucleotides read TGTGCCAGCTCACCCGGACTAGCGGGAGCCCCCGGGGAGCTGTTTTTT. Protein product: CASSPGLAGAPGELFF.

J is TRBJ2-1 and V is TRBV7-6; D gene unclear. The ends were cut back, 1 base at V and 4 bases at J, with 11 bases in the middle. The CDR3 runs to 15 residues. Germline V gene sequence: CDR1 SGHVS, CDR2 FNYEAQ. CDR3 DNA sequence: TGTGCCAGCAGCTTAGGTTTAGCTCCATACAATGAGCAGTTCTTC. Residues: CASSLGLAPYNEQFF.

This clone was seen only a few times. The V and J genes are TRBV11-2 and TRBJ1-1; no clear D gene. V was pared by 4 bases and J by 1 base, with 10 bases between. Germline loops: CDR1 SGHAT, CDR2 FQNNGV. This CDR3 region has 14 residues. In DNA, the CDR3 is TGTGCCAGCAGCTCACCGCCAGAGAACACTGAAGCTTTCTTT. Its translation: CASSSPPENTEAFF.

This CDR3 is CASSRDRGAYNSPLHF. The CDR3 nucleotides read TGTGCCAGTAGCCGGGACAGGGGCGCCTATAATTCACCCCTCCACTTT. This sequence joins TRBV19 and TRBJ1-6; TRBD1 aligns across 10 bases. Per germline, CDR1 LNHDA and CDR2 SQIVND (reference sequence). V was clipped by 6 bases and J by 2 bases; unmatched bases: 4. The CDR3 totals 16 residues.

The chain combines TRBV6-5 with TRBJ1-1; TRBD1 aligns across 8 bases. Germline V gene data show CDR1 as MNHEY and CDR2 as SVGAGI. This CDR3 is 15 amino acids long. J was trimmed by 7 bases and V by 5 bases; bases with no gene match: 12. This CDR3 is CASSPRPGQVLEAFF. Here the CDR3 DNA reads TGTGCCAGCAGTCCCAGACCGGGACAGGTTCTTGAAGCTTTCTTT.

The table lists this clone with a few counts. This chain links TRBV5-1 with TRBJ1-2; 8 nucleotides align to TRBD1. CDR3 length equals 15 residues. Germline loops: CDR1 SGHRS, CDR2 YFSETQ. J gave up 4 bases and V 3 bases, and 8 bases lay outside the gene matches. CDR3 DNA sequence: TGCGCCAGCAGCTCCTCCGGGACAGGCTCCTATGGCTACACCTTC. Protein: CASSSSGTGSYGYTF.

The rearrangement joins TRBV9 to TRBJ2-6, with TRBD2 identical over 7 bases. Germline V gene sequence: CDR1 SGDLS, CDR2 YYNGEE. CDR3 length: 17 amino acids. V shed 0 bases, J shed 0 bases, and the junction held 3 bases outside the gene matches. The CDR3 sequence is CASSVVGGTSGANVLTF. DNA of the CDR3: TGTGCCAGCAGCGTAGTGGGAGGGACCTCTGGGGCCAACGTCCTGACTTTC.

The chain carries TRBV20-1 and TRBJ1-4; no definite D call. Trimming cost V 5 bases and J 8 bases, with 9 bases left between them. Per germline, CDR1 DFQATT and CDR2 SNEGSKA (reference sequence). The CDR3 sequence is 11 residues long. The CDR3 spells CSAESGEKLFF. The CDR3 DNA reads as TGCAGTGCTGAGAGCGGAGAAAAACTGTTTTTT.

V gene TRBV6-5 combines with J gene TRBJ1-2; a possible D gene is TRBD1 (5 bases). Germline CDR1 and CDR2: MNHEY and SVGAGI. V was trimmed by 5 bases and J by 5 bases, leaving 18 bases between them. The length of the CDR3 is 15 residues. In DNA form, the CDR3 reads TGTGCCAGCAGTCCCCCCCCGGGACTCCTATATGGCTACACCTTC. It translates to CASSPPPGLLYGYTF.

The J gene is TRBJ2-5, the V gene TRBV29-1; 7 positions match TRBD1. Germline values: CDR1 SQVTM, CDR2 ANQGSEA. V lost 6 bases to trimming and J lost 6 bases; unmatched junction nucleotides: 13. The CDR3 has 14 residues. In DNA, the CDR3 is TGCAGCGTACTTTCCCAGGGGGACATGAAGACCCAGTACTTC. It yields the protein CSVLSQGDMKTQYF. Based on the CDR3 plus reference TRBV29-1 and TRBJ2-5, the full variable domain is SAVISQKPSRDICQRGTSLTIQCQVDSQVTMMFWYRQQPGQSLTLIATANQGSEATYESGFVIDKFPISRPNLTFSTLTVSNMSPEDSSIYLCSVLSQGDMKTQYFGPGTRLLVL.

This rearrangement joins TRBV14 to TRBJ1-1; D gene ambiguous. The V and J ends lost 6 bases and 4 bases respectively, with 9 bases between them. This CDR3 region has 12 residues. Germline assignment: CDR1 SGHDN and CDR2 FVKESK. The CDR3 here is CASRGGSTEAFF. The CDR3 DNA follows: TGTGCCAGCAGGGGCGGGAGCACTGAAGCTTTCTTT.

The chain combines TRBV27 with TRBJ2-1, with 9 bases lining up with TRBD1. Germline assignment: CDR1 MNHEY and CDR2 SMNVEV (reference sequence). This CDR3 is 17 amino acids long. The V gene end was trimmed by 6 bases and the J gene end by 7 bases; junction bases not matched to a gene: 16. The CDR3 sequence: CASSSPSLHRGRNEQFF. The CDR3 nucleotides are TGTGCCAGCAGCTCACCGAGCCTGCACAGGGGGCGGAATGAGCAGTTCTTC.

The J gene is TRBJ1-3, the V gene TRBV19, with TRBD1 matching 7 bases. From germline, CDR1 is LNHDA and CDR2 SQIVND (reference sequence). V trimming: 5 bases; J trimming: 0 bases; junction bases outside the gene matches: 7. This CDR3 is 16 amino acids long. CDR3 nucleotides: TGTGCCAGTAGTCTAGGACAGGTAAGCTCTGGAAACACCATATATTTT. Its translation: CASSLGQVSSGNTIYF.

The J gene is TRBJ2-5, the V gene TRBV27, with TRBD2 as a possible D gene (6 bases). The CDR3 runs 14 residues. Germline assignment: CDR1 MNHEY and CDR2 SMNVEV (reference sequence). V was shortened by 7 bases and J by 5 bases, with 17 bases between the two germline ends. Here the CDR3 DNA reads TGTGCCAGCAATAATCTAGCGAGGTGGGAGACCCAGTACTTC. Translating it yields CASNNLARWETQYF.

The chain recombines TRBV27 with TRBJ2-3, with D perhaps matching TRBD2 (6 bases). Germline loops: CDR1 MNHEY, CDR2 SMNVEV (reference sequence). CDR3 length: 16 residues. V dropped 3 bases and J dropped 3 bases, with 16 bases sitting between them. This CDR3 reads CASSFGLRGRTDTQYF. CDR3 nucleotide sequence: TGTGCCAGCAGTTTTGGCCTTCGGGGGAGGACAGATACGCAGTATTTT.

The J gene is TRBJ2-5, the V gene TRBV5-8; D is uncertain. V dropped 2 bases and J dropped 3 bases, with 11 bases sitting between them. In germline, CDR1 is SGHTS, CDR2 YDEGEE. The CDR3 sequence is 14 residues long. The CDR3 here is CASSLEKTEETQYF. The CDR3 nucleotides are TGTGCCAGCAGCTTAGAGAAAACAGAAGAGACCCAGTACTTC.